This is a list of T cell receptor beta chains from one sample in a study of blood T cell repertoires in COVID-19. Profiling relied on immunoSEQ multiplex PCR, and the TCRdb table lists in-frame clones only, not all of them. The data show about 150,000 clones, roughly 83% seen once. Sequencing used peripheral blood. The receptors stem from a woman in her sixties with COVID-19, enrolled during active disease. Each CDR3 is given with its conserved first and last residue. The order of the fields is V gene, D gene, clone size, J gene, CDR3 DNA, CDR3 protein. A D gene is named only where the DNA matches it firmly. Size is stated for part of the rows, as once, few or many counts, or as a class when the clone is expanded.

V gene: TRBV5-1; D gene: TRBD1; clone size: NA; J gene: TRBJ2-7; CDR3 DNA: TGCGCCAGGGGCCAACAGGGGTGCGAGCAGTACTTC; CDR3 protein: CARGQQGCEQYF
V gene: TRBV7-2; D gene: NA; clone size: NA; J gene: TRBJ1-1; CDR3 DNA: TGTGCCAGCAGCTTAAACTCAGGCCGTGAAGCTTTCTTT; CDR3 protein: CASSLNSGREAFF
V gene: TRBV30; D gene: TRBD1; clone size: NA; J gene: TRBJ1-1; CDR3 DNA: TGTGCCTGGAGTGTGGGGACAGGGAATGAAGCTTTCTTT; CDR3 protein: CAWSVGTGNEAFF
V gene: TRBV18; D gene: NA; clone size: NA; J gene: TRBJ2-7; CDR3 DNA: TGTGCCAGCTCATTAGCTATGAGCTCCTACGAGCAGTACTTC; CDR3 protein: CASSLAMSSYEQYF
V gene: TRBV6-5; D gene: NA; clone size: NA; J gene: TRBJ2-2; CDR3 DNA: TGTGCCAGCAGGGGACACGCGAACACCGGGGAGCTGTTTTTT; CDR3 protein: CASRGHANTGELFF
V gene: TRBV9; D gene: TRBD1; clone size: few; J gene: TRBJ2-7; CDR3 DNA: TGTGCCTCCTCCCCCCAGGGGGCCTACGAGCAGTACTTC; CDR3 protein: CASSPQGAYEQYF
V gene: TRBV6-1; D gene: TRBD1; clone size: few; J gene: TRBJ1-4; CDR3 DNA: TGTGCCAGCAGTGAAGGACAGGGAGGAAATGAAAAACTGTTTTTT; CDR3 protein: CASSEGQGGNEKLFF
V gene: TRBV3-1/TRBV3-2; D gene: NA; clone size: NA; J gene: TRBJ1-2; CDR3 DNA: TGTGCCAGCAGATTCGCGACAGGCGACTTCTACACCTTC; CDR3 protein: CASRFATGDFYTF
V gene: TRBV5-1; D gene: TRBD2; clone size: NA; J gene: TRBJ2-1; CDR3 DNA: TGCGCCAGCAGCTCGACTAGCGGGAGGGCCACTTCCCACAATGAGCAGTTCTTC; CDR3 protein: CASSSTSGRATSHNEQFF
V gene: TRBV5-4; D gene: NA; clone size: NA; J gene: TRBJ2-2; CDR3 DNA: TGTGCCAGCAGGACCGGAGGGGGCCAACCCTTAGACACCGGGGAGCTGTTTTTT; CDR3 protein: CASRTGGGQPLDTGELFF
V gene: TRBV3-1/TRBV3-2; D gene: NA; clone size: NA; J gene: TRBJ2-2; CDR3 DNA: TGTGCCAGCAGCCAGGCTCTAGCGAGGGCCACCGGGGAGCTGTTTTTT; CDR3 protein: CASSQALARATGELFF
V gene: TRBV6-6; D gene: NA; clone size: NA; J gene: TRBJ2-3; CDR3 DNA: TGTGCCAGCACTTCCTCGAGGTTCACAGATACGCAGTATTTT; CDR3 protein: CASTSSRFTDTQYF
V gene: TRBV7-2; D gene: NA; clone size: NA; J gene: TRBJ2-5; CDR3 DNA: TGTGCCAGCAGCTTAGACCTTCGGGGGAACCAAGAGACCCAGTACTTC; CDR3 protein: CASSLDLRGNQETQYF
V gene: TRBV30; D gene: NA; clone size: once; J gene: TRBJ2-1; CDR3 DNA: TGTGCCTGGAGCCCACAGGGATTGGATGAGCAGTTCTTC; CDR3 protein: CAWSPQGLDEQFF